This T cell receptor beta chain derives from a study of OX40 agonist ivuxolimab in advanced cancers. Turning to the study itself: Patients were dosed intravenously with ivuxolimab at 0.01 to 10 mg/kg every 2 weeks. Study-level points and caveats: CD8+ T cells (on average) carried more expanded clones than CD4+ T cells.

V was cut by 5 bases and J by 1 base, with 11 bases left in between. This CDR3 is 14 amino acids long. Germline-derived CDR1 and CDR2 are MNHNY and SVGAGI (reference sequence). TCRdb's copy holds only in-frame clones and misses some; the assay was immunoSEQ multiplex PCR. The sample holds tens of thousands of clones, roughly four fifths seen once. About this clone itself: Its target is unknown.

This sequence originates from an adult with an advanced solid tumor such as melanoma, head and neck, liver or kidney cancer. The rearrangement links TRBV6-6 to TRBJ1-1; possibly TRBD1 for D (6 bases). Sequences were derived from CD4+ or CD8+ T cells sorted from blood, sampled in a trial of the OX40 agonist ivuxolimab. In nucleotides, the CDR3 is TGTGCCAGCAGTAAGCCGGGACAGAACACTGAAGCTTTCTTT. Protein sequence: CASSKPGQNTEAFF.